The TCR beta chain described here comes from a study of blood T cell repertoires in COVID-19. Study overall: Researchers got acute and convalescent COVID-19 samples from the United States, Italy and Spain. Nucleic acid was either cDNA or gDNA, and it came from T cells, B-cell-depleted T cells, or PBMCs.

The table lists this clone with a few counts. Germline V CDR1 and CDR2: LGHNA, YNFKEQ. Trimming took 3 bases from V and 4 from J, leaving 7 bases between them. The CDR3 contains 12 residues. Study processing details: Reference gene primer amplification in the assay estimated nucleated cell counts. Some clones are missing from TCRdb's copy, which holds only in-frame ones; the method was immunoSEQ multiplex PCR. D and trimming were read from the DNA, whereas the V and J calls and clone size are those reported in that table. The sample records around 160,000 clones, approximately 82% being singletons. The sample was peripheral blood. This receptor was taken from a human donor with acute or convalescent COVID-19. The donor label of this sample is uncertain. The chain uses TRBV4-2 and TRBJ2-7; D may be TRBD1 (6 bases). CDR3 region: CASSQDSYEQYF. The CDR3, as DNA: TGTGCCAGCAGCCAGGACAGTTACGAGCAGTACTTC.